This TCR beta chain comes out of a study of graft-versus-host responses after intestinal transplantation. For the study at large: Multivisceral, liver-intestinal, or isolated intestinal transplants were received by the recipients. Following induction with anti-thymocyte globulin, all recipients were given tacrolimus and steroids for approximately three years.

Some clones are missing from TCRdb's copy, which holds only in-frame ones; the method was immunoSEQ multiplex PCR. This table has 70,000 to 100,000 clones, roughly 91% appearing once. A note on this clone: Antigen: not known.

The study's findings and limits: Elevated graft-versus-host to host-versus-graft clonal ratios in allografts were recorded for patients with graft-donor T cell macrochimerism. Early after transplant, HvG clones declined as circulating GvH clones peaked.

This specimen was unstimulated CD4+ T cells sorted from spleen or lymph node cells, taken before intestinal transplant. This TCR came from a human donor who received an intestinal transplant.

DNA of the CDR3: TGTGCCAGCAGGGGGACTACCGGGAGGGGGACCCAGTACTTC. Amino acid sequence: CASRGTTGRGTQYF. V usage is TRBV2 and J usage is TRBJ2-5, with TRBD2 matching 8 bases. V shed 6 bases, J shed 7 bases, and the junction held 10 bases outside the gene matches. Germline loops: CDR1 SNHLY, CDR2 FYNNEI. CDR3 length: 14 residues.